These T cell receptor beta chains were read from a single sample in a study of blood T cell repertoires in COVID-19. The assay was immunoSEQ multiplex PCR, and TCRdb's table has in-frame clones only and misses some. In the table there are approximately 88,000 clones, 65% to 85% of which are singletons. Sequenced sample: peripheral blood. These receptors were taken from a man in his 70s with COVID-19, enrolled during active disease. The CDR3 runs from the conserved cysteine through the conserved F or W. Each record gives: V gene, clone size, J gene, D gene, CDR3 protein, CDR3 DNA. D genes are given only for firm matches. The size of a clone is reported for some rows only, either as once, few or many, or as a class for expanded clones.

V gene: TRBV4-1; clone size: once; J gene: TRBJ1-5; D gene: .; CDR3 protein: CASSQDVGTRWPQHF; CDR3 DNA: TGCGCCAGCAGCCAAGATGTAGGGACAAGGTGGCCCCAGCATTTT
V gene: TRBV11-3; clone size: .; J gene: TRBJ2-7; D gene: TRBD2; CDR3 protein: CASSAGLAGFYEQYF; CDR3 DNA: TGTGCCAGCAGCGCGGGACTAGCGGGGTTCTACGAGCAGTACTTC
V gene: TRBV27; clone size: .; J gene: TRBJ1-1; D gene: .; CDR3 protein: CASSYLRNTEAFF; CDR3 DNA: TGTGCCAGCAGTTATCTCAGGAACACTGAAGCTTTCTTT
V gene: TRBV7-8; clone size: .; J gene: TRBJ1-1; D gene: .; CDR3 protein: CASSVSPGNLNTEAFF; CDR3 DNA: TGTGCCAGCAGCGTAAGCCCAGGGAACTTGAACACTGAAGCTTTCTTT
V gene: TRBV2; clone size: .; J gene: TRBJ1-2; D gene: .; CDR3 protein: CASKDSYGYTF; CDR3 DNA: TGTGCCAGCAAGGACAGCTATGGCTACACCTTC
V gene: TRBV9; clone size: .; J gene: TRBJ1-3; D gene: .; CDR3 protein: CASSPSGGSGNTIYF; CDR3 DNA: TGTGCCAGCAGCCCATCAGGAGGCTCTGGAAACACCATATATTTT
V gene: TRBV11-3; clone size: .; J gene: TRBJ2-3; D gene: TRBD1; CDR3 protein: CASSIPLTGAPDTQYF; CDR3 DNA: TGTGCCAGCAGCATACCCCTGACAGGGGCCCCAGATACGCAGTATTTT
V gene: TRBV5-1; clone size: .; J gene: TRBJ2-2; D gene: .; CDR3 protein: CASSLDSLTGELFF; CDR3 DNA: TGCGCCAGCAGCTTGGACAGCCTTACCGGGGAGCTGTTTTTT
V gene: TRBV7-2; clone size: .; J gene: TRBJ2-7; D gene: TRBD2; CDR3 protein: CASSALAGGYEQYF; CDR3 DNA: TGTGCCAGCAGCGCACTAGCGGGAGGGTACGAGCAGTACTTC
V gene: TRBV10-1; clone size: .; J gene: TRBJ2-7; D gene: TRBD2; CDR3 protein: CASSELAGALNTYEQYF; CDR3 DNA: TGCGCCAGCAGTGAGCTAGCGGGGGCCCTTAACACCTACGAGCAGTACTTC
V gene: TRBV6-2/TRBV6-3; clone size: .; J gene: TRBJ2-4; D gene: .; CDR3 protein: CASRPRDLYTQNIQYF; CDR3 DNA: TGTGCCAGCAGACCTCGGGACTTATATACCCAAAACATTCAGTACTTC
V gene: TRBV4-1; clone size: .; J gene: TRBJ2-1; D gene: TRBD2; CDR3 protein: CASSQDPSAGGHNEQFF; CDR3 DNA: TGCGCCAGCAGCCAAGATCCCTCAGCGGGGGGGCACAATGAGCAGTTCTTC
V gene: TRBV18; clone size: once; J gene: TRBJ1-3; D gene: .; CDR3 protein: CASSPGNGGNTIYF; CDR3 DNA: TGTGCCAGCTCACCCGGGAATGGAGGAAACACCATATATTTT
V gene: TRBV11-1; clone size: .; J gene: TRBJ2-5; D gene: .; CDR3 protein: CASSPAPRGAQETQYF; CDR3 DNA: TGTGCCAGCAGCCCGGCCCCCCGGGGGGCGCAAGAGACCCAGTACTTC
V gene: TRBV7-3; clone size: .; J gene: TRBJ2-2; D gene: TRBD2; CDR3 protein: CASSPHSGGNTGELFF; CDR3 DNA: TGTGCCAGCAGCCCTCATAGCGGGGGGAACACCGGGGAGCTGTTTTTT
V gene: TRBV5-1; clone size: .; J gene: TRBJ1-1; D gene: TRBD1; CDR3 protein: CASSRDRVGGTEAFF; CDR3 DNA: TGCGCCAGCAGCAGAGACAGGGTTGGAGGAACTGAAGCTTTCTTT
V gene: TRBV6-5; clone size: .; J gene: TRBJ2-1; D gene: TRBD2; CDR3 protein: CASRPSGPNEQFF; CDR3 DNA: TGTGCCAGCAGGCCTAGCGGGCCTAATGAGCAGTTCTTC
V gene: TRBV7-2; clone size: few; J gene: TRBJ1-1; D gene: .; CDR3 protein: CASSSWRGGKFTEAFF; CDR3 DNA: TGTGCCAGCAGCTCCTGGCGTGGGGGGAAATTCACTGAAGCTTTCTTT
V gene: TRBV10-3; clone size: .; J gene: TRBJ2-1; D gene: TRBD2; CDR3 protein: CAISEPMGLAGDTEQFF; CDR3 DNA: TGTGCCATCAGTGAACCAATGGGACTAGCGGGAGATACTGAGCAGTTCTTC
V gene: TRBV28; clone size: .; J gene: TRBJ2-3; D gene: TRBD2; CDR3 protein: CAAYPGGAGAPHTQYF; CDR3 DNA: TGTGCCGCCTACCCCGGCGGAGCGGGGGCACCTCATACGCAGTATTTT
V gene: TRBV28; clone size: .; J gene: TRBJ2-7; D gene: TRBD1; CDR3 protein: CASKSSGTGEDEQYF; CDR3 DNA: TGTGCCAGCAAATCTTCCGGGACAGGGGAGGACGAGCAGTACTTC
V gene: TRBV18; clone size: .; J gene: TRBJ2-1; D gene: .; CDR3 protein: CASSPRDGGNEQFF; CDR3 DNA: TGTGCCAGCTCCCCTCGGGACGGGGGCAATGAGCAGTTCTTC
V gene: TRBV5-4; clone size: .; J gene: TRBJ2-7; D gene: TRBD2; CDR3 protein: CASSLGAGGSYEQYF; CDR3 DNA: TGTGCAAGCAGCTTAGGTGCGGGAGGGAGCTACGAGCAGTACTTC
V gene: TRBV30; clone size: .; J gene: TRBJ2-7; D gene: TRBD1; CDR3 protein: CAWSVGTGAYEQYF; CDR3 DNA: TGTGCCTGGAGTGTTGGGACAGGGGCTTACGAGCAGTACTTC
V gene: TRBV7-2; clone size: .; J gene: TRBJ2-3; D gene: TRBD2; CDR3 protein: CASSFYLAGAGTDTQYF; CDR3 DNA: TGTGCCAGCAGCTTTTACCTAGCGGGGGCTGGCACAGATACGCAGTATTTT
V gene: TRBV7-2; clone size: .; J gene: TRBJ1-2; D gene: TRBD1; CDR3 protein: CASSWGTGGNYGYTF; CDR3 DNA: TGTGCCAGCAGCTGGGGGACAGGGGGTAACTATGGCTACACCTTC
V gene: TRBV6-5; clone size: once; J gene: TRBJ2-3; D gene: .; CDR3 protein: CASRDSTDTQYF; CDR3 DNA: TGTGCATCGCGGGATAGCACAGATACGCAGTATTTT
V gene: TRBV19; clone size: .; J gene: TRBJ2-1; D gene: .; CDR3 protein: CASSIQGALNEQFF; CDR3 DNA: TGTGCCAGTAGTATACAGGGTGCCCTCAATGAGCAGTTCTTC
V gene: TRBV12-3/TRBV12-4; clone size: .; J gene: TRBJ1-1; D gene: .; CDR3 protein: CASSSSSVEAFF; CDR3 DNA: TGTGCCAGCAGTTCTAGTTCGGTCGAAGCTTTCTTT
V gene: TRBV11-3; clone size: .; J gene: TRBJ2-1; D gene: TRBD2; CDR3 protein: CASSLDQGGTSSYNEQFF; CDR3 DNA: TGTGCCAGCAGCTTAGACCAGGGAGGGACGAGCTCCTACAATGAGCAGTTCTTC
V gene: TRBV12-5; clone size: .; J gene: TRBJ2-7; D gene: TRBD1; CDR3 protein: CASGLVRLGQGPYEQYF; CDR3 DNA: TGTGCTAGTGGTTTGGTACGGCTGGGACAGGGGCCCTACGAGCAGTACTTC
V gene: TRBV11-3; clone size: few; J gene: TRBJ1-6; D gene: TRBD1; CDR3 protein: CASSLKGQGHLSPLHF; CDR3 DNA: TGTGCCAGCAGCCTTAAGGGACAGGGCCATCTCTCACCCCTCCACTTT
V gene: TRBV7-2; clone size: .; J gene: TRBJ2-3; D gene: TRBD2; CDR3 protein: CASSLMIAGGPLTDTQYF; CDR3 DNA: TGTGCCAGCAGCTTAATGATAGCGGGAGGGCCACTTACAGATACGCAGTATTTT
V gene: TRBV6-6; clone size: .; J gene: TRBJ2-7; D gene: .; CDR3 protein: CASSYGDNHYEQYF; CDR3 DNA: TGTGCCAGCAGTTACGGGGACAACCACTACGAGCAGTACTTC
V gene: TRBV19; clone size: .; J gene: TRBJ1-5; D gene: TRBD1; CDR3 protein: CASSDRGYNQPQHF; CDR3 DNA: TGTGCCAGTAGTGACAGGGGGTACAATCAGCCCCAGCATTTT
V gene: TRBV28; clone size: .; J gene: TRBJ2-6; D gene: .; CDR3 protein: CASRSQGSGANVLTF; CDR3 DNA: TGTGCCAGCAGGAGTCAGGGCTCTGGGGCCAACGTCCTGACTTTC
V gene: TRBV7-9; clone size: .; J gene: TRBJ2-3; D gene: .; CDR3 protein: CASSLASTSTDTQYF; CDR3 DNA: TGTGCCAGCAGCTTAGCTAGCACTAGCACAGATACGCAGTATTTT
V gene: TRBV7-2; clone size: .; J gene: TRBJ2-1; D gene: .; CDR3 protein: CASSLVRSGEQFF; CDR3 DNA: TGTGCCAGCAGCTTAGTGCGGAGCGGTGAGCAGTTCTTC
V gene: TRBV5-1; clone size: .; J gene: TRBJ1-3; D gene: .; CDR3 protein: CASSPEPTYSGNTIYF; CDR3 DNA: TGCGCCAGCAGCCCGGAGCCCACCTACTCTGGAAACACCATATATTTT
V gene: TRBV7-9; clone size: .; J gene: TRBJ1-2; D gene: .; CDR3 protein: CASQGSYGYTF; CDR3 DNA: TGTGCCAGTCAGGGGAGCTATGGCTACACCTTC
V gene: TRBV4-2; clone size: .; J gene: TRBJ1-2; D gene: .; CDR3 protein: CASSQALWGGKGYTF; CDR3 DNA: TGTGCCAGCAGCCAAGCCCTGTGGGGGGGGAAGGGCTACACCTTC
V gene: TRBV6-5; clone size: .; J gene: TRBJ2-5; D gene: TRBD2; CDR3 protein: CASSYSPSGGQETQYF; CDR3 DNA: TGTGCCAGCAGTTACTCGCCTAGCGGGGGCCAAGAGACCCAGTACTTC
V gene: TRBV5-4; clone size: .; J gene: TRBJ1-3; D gene: .; CDR3 protein: CASSQDRYNSGNTIYF; CDR3 DNA: TGTGCCAGCAGCCAAGACAGGTACAACTCTGGAAACACCATATATTTT
V gene: TRBV28; clone size: many; J gene: TRBJ2-7; D gene: TRBD1; CDR3 protein: CASSFVGTGSSEQYF; CDR3 DNA: TGTGCCAGCAGTTTCGTCGGGACAGGGAGTAGCGAGCAGTACTTC
V gene: TRBV5-1; clone size: few; J gene: TRBJ2-3; D gene: TRBD2; CDR3 protein: CASSSWEGSTDTQYF; CDR3 DNA: TGCGCCAGCAGCTCATGGGAGGGAAGCACAGATACGCAGTATTTT
V gene: TRBV6-1; clone size: .; J gene: TRBJ2-7; D gene: TRBD1; CDR3 protein: CASSEPGQVRVEQYF; CDR3 DNA: TGTGCCAGCAGTGAACCGGGACAGGTTCGGGTCGAGCAGTACTTC
V gene: TRBV7-3; clone size: .; J gene: TRBJ1-1; D gene: .; CDR3 protein: CASSLSRNTEAFF; CDR3 DNA: TGTGCCAGCAGCTTAAGTAGGAACACTGAAGCTTTCTTT
V gene: TRBV12-3/TRBV12-4; clone size: many; J gene: TRBJ1-1; D gene: .; CDR3 protein: CASSLRMRTEAFF; CDR3 DNA: TGTGCCAGCAGTTTAAGGATGCGGACTGAAGCTTTCTTT
V gene: TRBV4-1; clone size: .; J gene: TRBJ2-7; D gene: TRBD1; CDR3 protein: CASSPSGTGDHEQYF; CDR3 DNA: TGCGCCAGCAGCCCCTCCGGGACAGGGGACCACGAGCAGTACTTC
V gene: TRBV6-2/TRBV6-3; clone size: .; J gene: TRBJ2-2; D gene: .; CDR3 protein: CASSSRLVGTGELFF; CDR3 DNA: TGTGCCAGCAGTTCTAGACTAGTTGGCACCGGGGAGCTGTTTTTT
V gene: TRBV19; clone size: .; J gene: TRBJ2-7; D gene: .; CDR3 protein: CASSDDGTHYEQYF; CDR3 DNA: TGTGCCAGTAGTGACGACGGGACACACTACGAGCAGTACTTC
V gene: TRBV30; clone size: .; J gene: TRBJ2-7; D gene: .; CDR3 protein: CAWSADTKSYEQYF; CDR3 DNA: TGTGCCTGGAGTGCGGACACAAAATCCTACGAGCAGTACTTC
V gene: TRBV19; clone size: .; J gene: TRBJ1-5; D gene: TRBD1; CDR3 protein: CASTPGQGYNQPQHF; CDR3 DNA: TGTGCCAGTACCCCAGGACAGGGGTACAATCAGCCCCAGCATTTT
V gene: TRBV13; clone size: few; J gene: TRBJ1-6; D gene: .; CDR3 protein: CASSLSQGSRGNSPLHF; CDR3 DNA: TGTGCCAGCAGCTTAAGTCAGGGCTCCAGGGGTAATTCACCCCTCCACTTT